The 10 T cell receptor beta chains below were found in one sample sequenced in a study of OX40 agonist ivuxolimab in advanced cancers. Using immunoSEQ multiplex PCR, the repertoire was profiled, and TCRdb retains in-frame clones only, with some absent. The sample has roughly 79,000 clones, roughly nine tenths seen once. The sample was CD4+ or CD8+ T cells sorted from blood, taken in a trial of the OX40 agonist ivuxolimab. All receptors come from an adult with an advanced solid tumor such as melanoma, head and neck, liver or kidney cancer.

This chain links TRBV2 with TRBJ1-1; tentatively, D is TRBD1 (6 bases). Between the trimmed V and J ends, which lost 6 bases and 7 bases, there was a span of 18 bases. Germline V gives CDR1 SNHLY, CDR2 FYNNEI. The CDR3 runs 14 residues. CDR3 in DNA: TGTGCCAGCAGCCCGACAGGAGTAGTAATTGAAGCTTTCTTT. Residues: CASSPTGVVIEAFF.

The chain joins TRBV5-1 to TRBJ1-5; D might be TRBD1 (5 bases). The V and J ends lost 2 bases and 0 bases respectively, with 6 bases between them. Germline V gene sequence: CDR1 SGHRS, CDR2 YFSETQ. This CDR3 spans 14 amino acids. The CDR3 DNA reads as TGCGCCAGCAGCTTAGGGGCTAGCAATCAGCCCCAGCATTTT. Its translation: CASSLGASNQPQHF.

This clone was seen only once. The chain joins TRBV6-4 to TRBJ2-3; 7 nucleotides align to TRBD1. The V segment lost 3 bases and the J segment 2 bases; nucleotides outside the gene matches: 2. The CDR3 loop spans 14 amino acids. From germline, CDR1 is MRHNA and CDR2 SNTAGT. The CDR3 nucleotides are TGTGCCAGCAGTGAGGGGACAGCCACAGATACGCAGTATTTT. Its protein product is CASSEGTATDTQYF.

The genes are TRBV18 and TRBJ2-7; D gene unclear. V lost 3 bases to trimming and J lost 2 bases, with 11 bases between them. The CDR3 is 14 residues long. Germline V gives CDR1 KGHSH, CDR2 LQKENI. The CDR3 DNA follows: TGTGCCAGCTCACCGCCCTACTCAGCCTACGAGCAGTACTTC. This sequence encodes CASSPPYSAYEQYF.

The J gene is TRBJ2-6, the V gene TRBV9, with a possible D match to TRBD1 (6 bases). The CDR3 runs to 16 residues. From germline, CDR1 is SGDLS and CDR2 YYNGEE. Deletions cut 4 bases from V and 0 bases from J, with 11 bases between. The CDR3 DNA sequence: TGTGCCAGCAGCAGGGGGAGAGGCTCTGGGGCCAACGTCCTGACTTTC. Translated: CASSRGRGSGANVLTF.

This chain links TRBV5-1 with TRBJ2-1, with 8 bases aligning to TRBD2. The CDR3 is made up of 15 amino acids. The germline gives CDR1 SGHRS, CDR2 YFSETQ. V was clipped by 7 bases and J by 0 bases; unmatched bases: 6. The CDR3: CASSLAGRSYNEQFF. For the CDR3, the DNA is TGCGCCAGCTCCTTAGCGGGACGCTCCTACAATGAGCAGTTCTTC. Full variable domain (outside the CDR3, taken from reference TRBV5-1 and TRBJ2-1): KAGVTQTPRYLIKTRGQQVTLSCSPISGHRSVSWYQQTPGQGLQFLFEYFSETQRNKGNFPGRFSGRQFSNSRSEMNVSTLELGDSALYLCASSLAGRSYNEQFFGPGTRLTVL.

The chain is built from TRBV18 and TRBJ2-3; D ambiguous. CDR1 and CDR2 (germline): KGHSH, LQKENI. The CDR3 has 15 amino acids. V lost 1 base and J 6 bases, leaving 14 bases between the germline ends. Here the CDR3 reads CASSPQVLVADTQYF. For the CDR3, the DNA is TGTGCCAGCTCACCACAAGTGTTGGTAGCCGATACGCAGTATTTT.

J is TRBJ2-3 and V is TRBV7-2; D gene unclear. There are 14 residues in the CDR3. Germline values: CDR1 SGHTA, CDR2 FQGNSA. With 4 bases removed from V and 1 base from J, the gap between germline ends came to 9 bases. CDR3 in amino acids: CASSSPRGTDTQYF. The CDR3 nucleotides read TGTGCCAGCAGCTCCCCTCGTGGCACAGATACGCAGTATTTT.

This chain links TRBV6-4 with TRBJ1-1; a weak D match, TRBD1 (6 bases). The germline V and J ends were trimmed by 7 bases and 1 base, with 16 bases remaining between them. The germline V gene encodes CDR1 MRHNA and CDR2 SNTAGT. There are 15 residues in the CDR3. CDR3 DNA sequence: TGTGCCAGCAAGCAGGGGCCCTTAGGGAACACTGAAGCTTTCTTT. Its protein is CASKQGPLGNTEAFF.

The genes are TRBV7-2 and TRBJ2-5; unclear D gene. The CDR3 spans 12 residues. Germline CDR1 SGHTA, CDR2 FQGNSA. V was clipped by 5 bases and J by 5 bases, with 9 bases between them. The CDR3 loop reads CASSVLSETQYF. Here the CDR3 DNA reads TGTGCCAGCAGCGTACTGTCCGAGACCCAGTACTTC.